This T cell receptor beta chain is drawn from a study of blood T cell repertoires in COVID-19. Across the whole study: Italy, Spain and the United States were the sources of the convalescent and acute COVID-19 samples. Nucleic acid was either cDNA or gDNA, and it came from T cells, B-cell-depleted T cells, or PBMCs.

In the authors' workflow: Using reference gene primer amplification, nucleated cell counts were estimated. Generated by immunoSEQ multiplex PCR, the TCRdb table keeps only in-frame clones and is missing some. V, J and clone size reflect that table, while D and trimming were determined from the DNA. The sample shows approximately 250,000 clones, 75% to 85% of them seen only once. V shed 3 bases and J 0 bases; nucleotides not matched to a gene: 2. Germline V lookup: CDR1 MNHEY, CDR2 SMNVEV (reference sequence). CDR3 length equals 15 residues. At least ten counts were recorded for this clone. The receptor's source is a human donor in a cohort sampled during active COVID-19. The genes are TRBV27 and TRBJ1-5, with 7 bases lining up with TRBD1. Sequences were obtained from peripheral blood. As DNA, the CDR3 is TGTGCCAGCAGTTTTCAGGGGGTTAGCAATCAGCCCCAGCATTTT. This codes for CASSFQGVSNQPQHF.